This TCR beta chain stems from a study of T cell changes during pregnancy in multiple sclerosis. The CDR3 length is 16 residues. V was clipped by 0 bases and J by 2 bases; unmatched bases: 4. The germline gives CDR1 LGHNA, CDR2 YNFKEQ. Sequencing used immunoSEQ multiplex PCR; TCRdb keeps in-frame clones, though not all of them. The sample includes tens of thousands of clones, about 93% seen only once; the top ten take 0.7%. The gene calls are TRBV4-2 and TRBJ2-5; TRBD2 aligns across 9 bases. The sequence was obtained from a female donor with multiple sclerosis, enrolled in a pregnancy study. Material: CD4+ T cells from peripheral blood mononuclear cells, obtained before pregnancy. The CDR3 sequence is CASSQDFAGGQETQYF. The CDR3 coding sequence is TGTGCCAGCAGCCAAGATTTTGCGGGAGGGCAAGAGACCCAGTACTTC.